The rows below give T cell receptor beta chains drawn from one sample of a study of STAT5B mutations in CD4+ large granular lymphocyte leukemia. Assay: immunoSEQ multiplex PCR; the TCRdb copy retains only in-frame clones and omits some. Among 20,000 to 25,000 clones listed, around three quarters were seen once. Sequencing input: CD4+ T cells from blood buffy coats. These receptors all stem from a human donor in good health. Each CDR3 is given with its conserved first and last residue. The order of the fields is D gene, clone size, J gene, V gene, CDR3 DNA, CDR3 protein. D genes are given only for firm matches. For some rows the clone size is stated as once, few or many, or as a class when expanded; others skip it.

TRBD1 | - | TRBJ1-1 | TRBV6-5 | TGTGCCAGCAGACAGGGGGCTGACCGTGGGGCTTTCTTT | CASRQGADRGAFF
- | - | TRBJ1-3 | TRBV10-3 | TGTGCCATCAGTGAGAGCTCTGGAAACACCATATATTTT | CAISESSGNTIYF
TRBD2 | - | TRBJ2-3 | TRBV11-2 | TGTGCCAGCAGCATTAGCGGGAGAAGTAATACGCAGTATTTT | CASSISGRSNTQYF
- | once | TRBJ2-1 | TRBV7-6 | TGTGCCAGCAGCTTATCCGCAGGGGTAAGCGATGAGCAGTTCTTC | CASSLSAGVSDEQFF
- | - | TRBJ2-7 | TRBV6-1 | TGTGCTACGATTGACACCCACTCCTCCTACGAGCAGTACTTC | CATIDTHSSYEQYF
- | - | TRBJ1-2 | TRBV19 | TGTGCCAGTAACAGAGGGGGGGCGAAAGCTAACTATGGCTACACCTTC | CASNRGGAKANYGYTF
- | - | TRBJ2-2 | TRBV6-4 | TGTGCCAGCAGTGACTCGACCAGGAACACCGGGGAGCTGTTTTTT | CASSDSTRNTGELFF
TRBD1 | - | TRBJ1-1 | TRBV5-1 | TGCGCCAGCAGCGCCAGGGGGCCAGTGAACACTGAAGCTTTCTTT | CASSARGPVNTEAFF
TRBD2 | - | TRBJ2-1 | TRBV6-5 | TGTGCCAGCCGGCCTAGCGGGATGAATGAGCAGTTCTTC | CASRPSGMNEQFF
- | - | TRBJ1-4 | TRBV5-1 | TGCGCCAGCAGCTTGGGAGGCGGGGACACTAATGAAAAACTGTTTTTT | CASSLGGGDTNEKLFF
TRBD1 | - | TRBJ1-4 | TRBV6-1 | TGTGCCAGCAAAGGGGGGACAGGTACTTATGAAAAACTGTTTTTT | CASKGGTGTYEKLFF
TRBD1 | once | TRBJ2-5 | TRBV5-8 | TGTGCCAGCAGCGGAAGACAGGGAACGATGGAGACCCAGTACTTC | CASSGRQGTMETQYF
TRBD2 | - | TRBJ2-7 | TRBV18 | TGTGCCAGCTCCCCTAGCGGGGGCCCCTACGAGCAGTACTTC | CASSPSGGPYEQYF
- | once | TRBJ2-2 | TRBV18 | TGTGCCAGCTCACCACCGTTCGGGTTGAACACCGGGGAGCTGTTTTTT | CASSPPFGLNTGELFF
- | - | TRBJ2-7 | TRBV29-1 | TGCAGCGTTGTTGGTCGGCGAGCCTACGAGCAGTACTTC | CSVVGRRAYEQYF
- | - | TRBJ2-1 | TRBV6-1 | TGTGCCAGCAGTGAAGGCTTGGGCTTCTCACTCCCTAACAATGAGCAGTTCTTC | CASSEGLGFSLPNNEQFF
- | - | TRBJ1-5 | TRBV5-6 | TGTGCCAGCAGCTTGTTTGGCTCCTCCGGTCAGCCCCAGCATTTT | CASSLFGSSGQPQHF
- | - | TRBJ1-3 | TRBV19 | TGTGCCAGTAGTATGGGTACAATCTCTGGAAACACCATATATTTT | CASSMGTISGNTIYF
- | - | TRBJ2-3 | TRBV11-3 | TGTGCCAGCAGCTTAGTTTCTAGACGGCTCACAGATACGCAGTATTTT | CASSLVSRRLTDTQYF
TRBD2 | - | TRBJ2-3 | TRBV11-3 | TGTGCCAGCAGCTCCGTGAGACTAGCGGGGGATACGCAGTATTTT | CASSSVRLAGDTQYF
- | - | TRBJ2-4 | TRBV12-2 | TGTGCAAGTCGCCGGTACAGTCTCGGCGGGAGGGCGGGGGTGGTCAAAAACATTCAGTACTTC | CASRRYSLGGRAGVVKNIQYF
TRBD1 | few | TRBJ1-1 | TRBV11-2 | TGTGCCAGCAGCCGACAGGGAGCCACTGAAGCTTTCTTT | CASSRQGATEAFF
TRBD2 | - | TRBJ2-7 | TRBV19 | TGTGCCAGTAGTACCCTTCGGACTAGCGGGAGGGCCATTCAAGAGCAGTACTTC | CASSTLRTSGRAIQEQYF
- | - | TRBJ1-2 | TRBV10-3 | TGTGCCATCACGTCGAGGGCGGAAAACTATGGCTACACCTTC | CAITSRAENYGYTF
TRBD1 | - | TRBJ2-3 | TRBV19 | TGTGCCAGTAGTGGTGGACAGGGACGAACAGATACGCAGTATTTT | CASSGGQGRTDTQYF
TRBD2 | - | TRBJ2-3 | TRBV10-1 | TGCGCCAGCAGTGAGTCGGTCGCGGGAGGGCGAAGAGATACGCAGTATTTT | CASSESVAGGRRDTQYF
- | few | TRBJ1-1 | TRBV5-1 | TGCGCCAGCAGCTCGACACAACAGGGTGCTGAAGCTTTCTTT | CASSSTQQGAEAFF
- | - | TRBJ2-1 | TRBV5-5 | TGTGCCAGCAGCTTGGAGCTGGCAAACTACAATGAGCAGTTCTTC | CASSLELANYNEQFF
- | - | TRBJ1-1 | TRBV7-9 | TGTGCCAGCAGCTGGGCCGCTGAAGCTTTCTTT | CASSWAAEAFF
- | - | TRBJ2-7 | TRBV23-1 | TGCGCCAGCAGTCAACTACGACACTTAACCTACGAGCAGTACTTC | CASSQLRHLTYEQYF
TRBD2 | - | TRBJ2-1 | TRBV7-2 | TGTGCCAGCAGCCCGGGACTAGCGGGAGTGTATGAGCAGTTCTTC | CASSPGLAGVYEQFF
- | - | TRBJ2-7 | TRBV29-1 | TGCAGCGGAAGAAGCAGCTCCTACGAGCAGTACTTC | CSGRSSSYEQYF
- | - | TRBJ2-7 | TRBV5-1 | TGCGCCAGCAGCTTGGCCCCTCAGGTTGGGGACGAGCAGTACTTC | CASSLAPQVGDEQYF
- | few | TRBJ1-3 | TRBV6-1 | TGTGCCAGCAGTGAAGCCAGTAGAATCTCTGGAAACACCATATATTTT | CASSEASRISGNTIYF
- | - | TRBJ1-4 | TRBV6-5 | TGTGCCAGCGCAATACAGGGCCTGGGTAATGAAAAACTGTTTTTT | CASAIQGLGNEKLFF
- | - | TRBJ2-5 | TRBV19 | TGTGCCAGTAGTAGGGCAGCCACCCAAGAGACCCAGTACTTC | CASSRAATQETQYF
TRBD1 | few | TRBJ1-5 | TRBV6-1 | TGTGCCAGCAGTGGGACAGGGAGTAATCAGCCCCAGCATTTT | CASSGTGSNQPQHF
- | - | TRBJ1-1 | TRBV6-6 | TGTGCCAGCAGTTGGTCACGGGAGGCTGAAGCTTTCTTT | CASSWSREAEAFF
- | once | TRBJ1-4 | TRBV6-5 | TGTGCCAGCAGTGCCAGGGTTCAAGAAAAACTGTTTTTT | CASSARVQEKLFF
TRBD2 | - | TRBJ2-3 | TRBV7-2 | TGTGCCAGCAGCTCACTAGCGGTTGTCACAGATACGCAGTATTTT | CASSSLAVVTDTQYF
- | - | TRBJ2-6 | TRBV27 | TGTGCCAGCAGTTCACCAGGGCCGACTGGGGCCAACGTCCTGACTTTC | CASSSPGPTGANVLTF
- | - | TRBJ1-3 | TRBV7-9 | TGTGCCAGCAGCTCTAACCTGGGGTCTGGAAACACCATATATTTT | CASSSNLGSGNTIYF
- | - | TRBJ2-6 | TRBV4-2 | TGTGCCAGCAGCCCTACATGGGAGGCTGGGGCCAACGTCCTGACTTTC | CASSPTWEAGANVLTF
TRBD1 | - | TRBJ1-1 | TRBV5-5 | TGTGCCAGCCGATTTTCAGGGGGGTTGAACACTGAAGCTTTCTTT | CASRFSGGLNTEAFF
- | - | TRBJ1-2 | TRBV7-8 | TGTGCCAGCAGCCCCGGGCGTTATGGCTACACCTTC | CASSPGRYGYTF
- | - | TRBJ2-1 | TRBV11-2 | TGTGCCAGCAGCCCGTTCCCGGGAGACCTCGGGGATGAGCAGTTCTTC | CASSPFPGDLGDEQFF
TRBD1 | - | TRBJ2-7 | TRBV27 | TGTGCCAGCAGTTTAAAGGGACAGGGGTTCTACGAGCAGTACTTC | CASSLKGQGFYEQYF
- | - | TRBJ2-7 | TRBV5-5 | TGTGCCAGCAGCCTTTGGGTAGCCCCCTACGAGCAGTACTTC | CASSLWVAPYEQYF